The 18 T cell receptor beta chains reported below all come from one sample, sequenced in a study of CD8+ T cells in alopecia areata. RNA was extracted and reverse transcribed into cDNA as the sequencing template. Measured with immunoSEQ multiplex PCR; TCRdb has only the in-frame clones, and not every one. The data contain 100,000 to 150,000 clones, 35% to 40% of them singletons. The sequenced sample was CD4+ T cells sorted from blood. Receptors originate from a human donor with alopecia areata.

CDR3 bases: TGTGCCAGCAGTTTATTAGACAGCTATAATGAAAAACTGTTTTTT. Protein: CASSLLDSYNEKLFF. The chain combines TRBV27 with TRBJ1-4; a possible D gene is TRBD1 (5 bases). The CDR3 has 15 amino acids. Trimming removed 1 base at V and 4 bases at J, with 10 bases between. CDR1 MNHEY and CDR2 SMNVEV come from the germline V gene (reference sequence).

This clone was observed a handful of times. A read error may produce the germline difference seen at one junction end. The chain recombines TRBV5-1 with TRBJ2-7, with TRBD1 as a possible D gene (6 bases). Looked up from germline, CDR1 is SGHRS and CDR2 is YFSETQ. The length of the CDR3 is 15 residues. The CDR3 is CASSPVAGASSEQYF. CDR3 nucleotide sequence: TGCGCCAGCTCTCCCGTGGCAGGGGCCTCCTCCGAGCAGTACTTC.

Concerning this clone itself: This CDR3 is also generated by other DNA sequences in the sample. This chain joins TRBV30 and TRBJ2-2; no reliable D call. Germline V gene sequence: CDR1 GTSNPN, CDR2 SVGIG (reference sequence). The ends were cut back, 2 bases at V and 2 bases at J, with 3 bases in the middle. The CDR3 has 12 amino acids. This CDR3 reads CAWSLNTGELFF. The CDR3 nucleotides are TGTGCCTGGAGTCTAAACACCGGGGAGCTGTTTTTT.

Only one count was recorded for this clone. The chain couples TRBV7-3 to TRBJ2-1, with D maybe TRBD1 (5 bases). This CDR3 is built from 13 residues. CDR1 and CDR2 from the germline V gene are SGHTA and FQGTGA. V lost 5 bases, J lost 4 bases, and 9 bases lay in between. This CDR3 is CASSPGQYNEQFF. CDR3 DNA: TGTGCCAGCAGCCCCGGACAATACAATGAGCAGTTCTTC.

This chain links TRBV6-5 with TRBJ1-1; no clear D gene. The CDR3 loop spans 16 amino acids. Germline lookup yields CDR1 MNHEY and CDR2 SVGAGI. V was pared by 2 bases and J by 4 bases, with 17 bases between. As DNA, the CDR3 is TGTGCCAGCAGTTACAACGTCCCGCCGGTGGCCACTGAAGCTTTCTTT. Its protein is CASSYNVPPVATEAFF.

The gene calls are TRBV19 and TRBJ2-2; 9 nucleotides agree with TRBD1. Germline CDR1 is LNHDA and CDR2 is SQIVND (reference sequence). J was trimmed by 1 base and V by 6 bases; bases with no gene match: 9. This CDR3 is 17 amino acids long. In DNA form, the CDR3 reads TGTGCCAGTAGAAAACCGGGACAGGGCAAGAACACCGGGGAGCTGTTTTTT. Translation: CASRKPGQGKNTGELFF.

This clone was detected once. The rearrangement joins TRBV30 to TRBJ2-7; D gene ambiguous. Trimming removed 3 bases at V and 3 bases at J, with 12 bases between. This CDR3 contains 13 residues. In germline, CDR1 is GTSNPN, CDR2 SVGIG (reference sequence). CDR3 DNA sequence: TGTGCCTGGAGGAGAACCGCTAGCTACGAGCAGTACTTC. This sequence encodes CAWRRTASYEQYF.

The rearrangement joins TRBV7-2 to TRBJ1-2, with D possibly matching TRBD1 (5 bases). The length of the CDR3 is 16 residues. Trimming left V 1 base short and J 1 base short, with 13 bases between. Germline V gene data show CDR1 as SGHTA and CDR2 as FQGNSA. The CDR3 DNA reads TGTGCCAGCAGCTTAGTAGTCCCCCAGGGTAACTATGGCTACACCTTC. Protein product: CASSLVVPQGNYGYTF.

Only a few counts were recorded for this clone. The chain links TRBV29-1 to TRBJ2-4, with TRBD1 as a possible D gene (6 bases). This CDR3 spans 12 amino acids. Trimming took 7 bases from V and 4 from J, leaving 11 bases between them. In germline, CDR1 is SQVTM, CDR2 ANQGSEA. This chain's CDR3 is CSAGEGKNIQYF. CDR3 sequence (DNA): TGCAGCGCAGGGGAAGGGAAAAACATTCAGTACTTC.

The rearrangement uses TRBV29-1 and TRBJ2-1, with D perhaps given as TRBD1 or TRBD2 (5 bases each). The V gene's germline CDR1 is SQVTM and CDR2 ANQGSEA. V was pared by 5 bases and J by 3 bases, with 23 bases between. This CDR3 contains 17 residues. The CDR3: CSVRGRVEVLGYNEQFF. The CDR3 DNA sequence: TGCAGCGTTCGGGGCAGGGTAGAAGTTCTAGGCTACAATGAGCAGTTCTTC.

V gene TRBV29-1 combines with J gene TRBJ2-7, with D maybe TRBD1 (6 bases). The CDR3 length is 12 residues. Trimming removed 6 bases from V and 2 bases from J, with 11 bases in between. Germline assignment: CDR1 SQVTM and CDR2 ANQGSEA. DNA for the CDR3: TGCAGCGTCGTACGGGACACCTACGAGCAGTACTTC. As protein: CSVVRDTYEQYF.

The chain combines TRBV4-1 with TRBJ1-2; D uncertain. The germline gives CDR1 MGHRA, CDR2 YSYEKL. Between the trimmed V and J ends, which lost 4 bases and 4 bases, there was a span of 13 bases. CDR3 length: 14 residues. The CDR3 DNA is TGCGCCAGCAGCCCCGGGCCGAACGGCTATGGCTACACCTTC. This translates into CASSPGPNGYGYTF.

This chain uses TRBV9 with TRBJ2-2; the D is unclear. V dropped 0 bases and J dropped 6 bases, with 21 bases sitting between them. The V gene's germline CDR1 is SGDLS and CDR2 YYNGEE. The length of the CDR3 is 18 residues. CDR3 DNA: TGTGCCAGCAGCGTAGAAAGATCCCACTCTTACCACCCCGGGGAGCTGTTTTTT. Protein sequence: CASSVERSHSYHPGELFF.

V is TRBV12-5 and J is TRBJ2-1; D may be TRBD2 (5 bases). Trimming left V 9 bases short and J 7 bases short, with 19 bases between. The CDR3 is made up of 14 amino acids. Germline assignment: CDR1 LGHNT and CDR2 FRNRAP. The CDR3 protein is CASGSGYQENEQFF. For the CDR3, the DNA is TGTGCTAGCGGCTCGGGATACCAAGAGAATGAGCAGTTCTTC.

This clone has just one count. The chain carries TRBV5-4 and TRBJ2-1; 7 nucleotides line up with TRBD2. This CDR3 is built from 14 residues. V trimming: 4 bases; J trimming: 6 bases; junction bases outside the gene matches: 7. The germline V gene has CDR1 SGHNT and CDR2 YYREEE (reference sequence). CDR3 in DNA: TGTGCCAGCAGCCCCAAGACTAGCTCCAATGAGCAGTTCTTC. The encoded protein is CASSPKTSSNEQFF.

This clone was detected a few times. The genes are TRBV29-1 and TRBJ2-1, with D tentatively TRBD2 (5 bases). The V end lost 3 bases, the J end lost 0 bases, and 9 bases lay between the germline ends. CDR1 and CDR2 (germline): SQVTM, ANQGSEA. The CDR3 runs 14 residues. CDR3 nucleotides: TGCAGCGTTGAGCGAGGGATCTCCTACAATGAGCAGTTCTTC. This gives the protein CSVERGISYNEQFF.

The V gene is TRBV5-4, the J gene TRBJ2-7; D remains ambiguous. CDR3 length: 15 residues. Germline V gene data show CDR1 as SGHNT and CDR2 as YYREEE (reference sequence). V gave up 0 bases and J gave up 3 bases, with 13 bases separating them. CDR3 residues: CASSLGLGTHYEQYF. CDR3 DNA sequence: TGTGCCAGCAGCTTGGGTCTCGGCACCCACTACGAGCAGTACTTC.

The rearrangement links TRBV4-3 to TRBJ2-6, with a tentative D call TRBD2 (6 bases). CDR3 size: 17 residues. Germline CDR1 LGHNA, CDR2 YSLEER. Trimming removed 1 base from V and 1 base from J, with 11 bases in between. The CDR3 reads CASSQGISGSGANVLTF. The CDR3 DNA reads TGCGCCAGCAGCCAAGGCATTAGCGGATCTGGGGCCAACGTCCTGACTTTC.